The rows below give T cell receptor beta chains drawn from one sample of a study of spatial heterogeneity in lung cancer. TCRdb independently ran MiXCR on the 5' RACE reads; one entry per CDR3 protein. The sample carries about 100,000 distinct CDR3 sequences, approximately 19% recorded once. The specimen was PBMCs, collected at follow-up. These receptors came from a male donor with early-stage non-small cell lung cancer. Each CDR3 is given with its conserved first and last residue. The D gene is left open where the match is weak. Only some rows state a clone size, as once, few, many or a class for expanded clones.

j_call v_call clone_size d_call cdr3_aa cdr3_nt
TRBJ2-1 TRBV7-9 . . CASSPLRVQFF TGTGCCAGCAGCCCCCTACGGGTGCAGTTCTTC
TRBJ1-5 TRBV20-1 few . CSASRGNQPQHF TGCAGTGCTAGTAGGGGTAATCAGCCCCAGCATTTT
TRBJ2-5 TRBV10-3 many . CAISEPGVETQYF TGTGCCATCAGTGAACCGGGAGTAGAGACCCAGTACTTC
TRBJ2-5 TRBV19 few . CASMNLGETQYF TGTGCCAGTATGAACTTAGGAGAGACCCAGTACTTC
TRBJ2-1 TRBV4-1 few . CASSQAGLTNEQFF TGCGCCAGCAGCCAAGCGGGACTTACCAATGAGCAGTTCTTC
TRBJ2-7 TRBV6-5 . . CASSYRPGDEQYF TGTGCCAGCAGTTACAGGCCGGGGGACGAGCAGTACTTC
TRBJ2-1 TRBV7-9 many . CASSLGSYNEQFF TGTGCCAGCAGCTTAGGTTCCTACAATGAGCAGTTCTTC
TRBJ2-3 TRBV20-1 . TRBD2 CSAPGASGSTDTQYF TGCAGTGCCCCCGGGGCTAGCGGCAGCACAGATACGCAGTATTTT
TRBJ2-3 TRBV6-6 . . CASRPGGVADTQYF TGTGCCAGCAGGCCGGGTGGGGTCGCAGATACGCAGTATTTT
TRBJ1-1 TRBV19 . . CASSLGGPMNTEAFF TGTGCCAGTAGTCTCGGAGGACCCATGAACACTGAAGCTTTCTTT
TRBJ2-3 TRBV7-3 once . CASSLEGSTDTQYF TGTGCCAGCAGCTTGGAGGGGAGCACAGATACGCAGTATTTT
TRBJ2-5 TRBV7-9 few TRBD2 CASSSLTSGGLQETQYF TGTGCCAGCAGCTCACTGACTAGCGGGGGATTACAAGAGACCCAGTACTTC
TRBJ2-7 TRBV5-4 . . CASSLNLGRQYF TGTGCCAGCAGCTTGAATCTCGGGAGGCAGTACTTC
TRBJ1-1 TRBV20-1 . TRBD1 CSASTGGLRDTEAFF TGCAGTGCTAGCACAGGGGGCTTGAGAGACACTGAAGCTTTCTTT
TRBJ1-1 TRBV29-1 few TRBD1 CSAQTGRNTEAFF TGCAGCGCTCAGACAGGGCGTAACACTGAAGCTTTCTTT
TRBJ2-5 TRBV2 . . CASSRDNKETQYF TGTGCCAGCAGTCGGGACAACAAAGAGACCCAGTACTTC
TRBJ2-5 TRBV6-5 . . CASSYRTGRWETQYF TGTGCCAGCAGTTACCGAACAGGGCGATGGGAGACCCAGTACTTC
TRBJ2-4 TRBV7-3 . . CASSPGSGKNIQYF TGTGCCAGCAGCCCCGGGTCTGGCAAAAACATTCAGTACTTC
TRBJ1-1 TRBV10-3 few . CAISEWTGNTEAFF TGTGCCATCAGTGAATGGACGGGGAACACTGAAGCTTTCTTT
TRBJ2-1 TRBV20-1 . TRBD2 CSARDPWGGFYNEQFF TGCAGTGCTAGAGACCCATGGGGGGGGTTTTACAATGAGCAGTTCTTC
TRBJ2-3 TRBV20-1 . . CSAGSQGDTDTQYF TGCAGTGCCGGGAGTCAGGGGGACACAGATACGCAGTATTTT
TRBJ1-1 TRBV4-1 few TRBD1 CASSQLQGGSTEAFF TGCGCCAGCAGCCAGCTGCAGGGGGGGAGTACTGAAGCTTTCTTT
TRBJ2-1 TRBV30 few TRBD1 CAWSGQGLSSYNEQFF TGTGCCTGGAGTGGACAGGGCTTAAGCTCCTACAATGAGCAGTTCTTC
TRBJ2-7 TRBV2 few . CATTDDGYEQYF TGTGCCACGACCGATGACGGCTACGAGCAGTACTTC
TRBJ1-1 TRBV7-9 many . CASSPNNGNTEAFF TGTGCCAGCAGCCCCAATAACGGTAACACTGAAGCTTTCTTT
TRBJ1-1 TRBV3-1 many . CASSQYRENTEAFF TGTGCCAGCAGCCAATACAGGGAGAACACTGAAGCTTTCTTT
TRBJ2-1 TRBV5-1 . . CASSRSGGAADNEQFF TGCGCCAGCAGCCGCTCTGGAGGGGCAGCTGACAATGAGCAGTTCTTC
TRBJ1-6 TRBV27 . . CASSLGRSQNYNSPLHF TGTGCCAGCAGTCTGGGACGGAGTCAAAATTATAATTCACCCCTCCACTTT
TRBJ2-3 TRBV7-9 many TRBD2 CASSPTSGVSTDTQYF TGTGCCAGCAGCCCAACTAGCGGAGTTAGCACAGATACGCAGTATTTT
TRBJ2-1 TRBV2 many TRBD2 CASTPTPGTSMNEQFF TGTGCCAGCACACCCACCCCGGGGACTAGTATGAATGAGCAGTTCTTC
TRBJ2-3 TRBV20-1 many . CSASHGTLGGTQYF TGCAGTGCTTCCCATGGGACTCTAGGGGGTACGCAGTATTTT
TRBJ2-1 TRBV9 few . CASNGGGSSYNEQFF TGTGCCAGCAATGGAGGCGGTAGCTCCTACAATGAGCAGTTCTTC
TRBJ2-2 TRBV11-2 . TRBD1 CASSLNRGGSGELFF TGTGCCAGCAGCTTAAACAGGGGTGGATCCGGGGAGCTGTTTTTT